Sequencing of this T cell receptor beta chain was carried out in a study of CD8+ T cells in alopecia areata (dated by TCRdb to between 2017 and 2018). Some background on the complete study: The treated patients, all with moderate-to-severe alopecia areata, were enrolled in an open-label pilot trial of oral tofacitinib given at 5 to 10 mg twice daily. Tofacitinib was administered for 6 to 18 months, and 6 months of follow-up off drug were then conducted to assess delayed response and recurrence. The SALT score, which quantifies the percentage of affected scalp surface area, was used to measure disease severity in treated patients. High-throughput TCRbeta sequencing was used to examine T cell clonal expansion in alopecia areata in both the C3H/HeJ mouse model and human patients. Scalp tissue and sorted CD4+ and CD8+ peripheral blood T cells from patchy and totalis/universalis alopecia areata patients and from healthy controls were covered by human TCRbeta sequencing. Biopsies were taken from tofacitinib-treated patients at baseline and at 4 and 24 weeks of treatment, and a later scalp biopsy was taken in several of the tofacitinib-treated patients. Clonality in the scalp was compared among normal scalp (n=4), patchy alopecia areata scalp (n=8), and alopecia totalis/universalis scalp (n=8). The RNA source kit depended on sample type: the PAXgene miRNA kit for fixed scalp, the miRNeasy kit for PBMCs, and the RNeasy kit for mouse skin. TCRbeta CDR3 regions were amplified by immunoSEQ multiplex PCR with 35 Vbeta forward and 13 Jbeta reverse primers. Beyond this particular receptor, the publication reports: Many expanded lesional clones were found to persist in scalp and blood during tofacitinib treatment, and relapse after treatment cessation may be partly explained by this persistence. Compared with normal scalp, lesional scalp had higher clonality and more expanded CD8+ clones, particularly in alopecia totalis/universalis, a pattern that suggests antigenic drive. Because the treated cohort was small and included a single nonresponder, larger studies are needed to assess links between baseline CD8+ expansion and response. Scalp TCR repertoire analysis is complicated because resident alphabeta T cells in normal human skin are also sequenced, whereas mouse skin is dominated by gammadelta T cells. Tofacitinib significantly decreased scalp clonality and the number of expanded CD8+ clones among the top 100 scalp clones. Shared TCR sequences between patients were less evident than in mice, which may be partly attributable to HLA diversity in the patient population.

The time point tag for this specimen amounts to: 4 weeks on oral tofacitinib. Explained via the paper, the treatment or condition label denotes: oral pan-JAK inhibitor, 5-10 mg twice daily. Lesional scalp punch biopsies and peripheral blood were obtained from alopecia areata patients. After PBMCs were isolated by density centrifugation and stained for CD3, CD4 and CD8, a FACSAria was used to sort CD4+ and CD8+ T cells. The CDR3 runs 17 residues from the cysteine to the phenylalanine. Only the CDR3 part of the read is kept: 51 bases, read in frame from the first base. The germline V gene gives CDR1 as LGHNA and CDR2 as YSLEER. Clipping removes 3 bases from V and 2 bases from J, with 10 as the unmatched junction base count. Notes on this clone: No antigen is known for it. Base-call qualities are not available, and no considerably larger clone is one nucleotide away.

The receptor library was made with the immunoSEQ multiplex PCR assay. RNA was extracted from all samples and reverse transcribed into cDNA as template for TCR sequencing. First-strand cDNA was synthesized using SuperScript III with a 2:1 mix of oligo-dT and random hexamers. Amplification bias was assessed with a synthetic immune receptor repertoire, and residual bias was removed computationally. The original pipeline was this. Raw reads were preprocessed for error removal, and CDR3 was defined according to IMGT conventions as running from the conserved cysteine to phenylalanine. Clonality was calculated as 1 minus Shannon entropy normalized by log2 of the number of productive unique TCRs. Scalp TCRbeta sequences were cross-referenced with sorted blood CD4 and CD8 repertoires so that the CD4 or CD8 identity of scalp clones could be inferred. TCRdb mirrors the immuneACCESS table, restricted to in-frame sequences. Some clones are absent from its copies; in checked studies, under half trace to an unresolved V gene, and the reason for the others is unknown. V and J calls plus clone size are reproduced from that table; the DNA served to infer D and trimming. This sample is represented by over 200,000 clones; 64% of them were singletons. Clones ranked in the top ten supply around 4% of the sample.

Sequences were derived from CD4+ T cells sorted from blood, sampled at week 4, from a patient treated with tofacitinib. Rearrangement joined TRBV4-3 to TRBJ2-5; 9 central bases correspond to TRBD1. This TCR was sampled from a human donor with alopecia areata. The CDR3 has the sequence CASSQGTTGTGQETQYF. The DNA sequence follows: TGCGCCAGCAGCCAGGGAACAACCGGGACAGGGCAAGAGACCCAGTACTTC.